The 25 T cell receptor beta chains below were found in one sample sequenced in a study of early T cells in non-severe SARS-CoV-2 infection. TCRdb reprocessed the 5' RACE reads via MiXCR and lists one record per CDR3 protein. The repertoire holds 55,000 to 65,000 distinct CDR3 sequences, with around 9% as singletons. Sequenced sample: whole blood. The source of these receptors is an adult who was a healthcare worker with PCR-confirmed SARS-CoV-2 infection or an uninfected control (not recorded which).

This clonotype occurred many times. J is TRBJ1-3 and V is TRBV11-2, with D perhaps TRBD1 (5 bases). Germline CDR1 reads SGHAT; CDR2 reads FQNNGV. Trimming stripped 2 bases from V and 4 bases from J, with 12 bases between. This CDR3 region has 15 residues. The CDR3 is CASSLRGVGGNTIYF. CDR3 sequence (DNA): TGTGCCAGCAGCTTAAGGGGTGTGGGGGGAAACACCATATATTTT.

This clonotype showed up many times. The chain couples TRBV6-5 to TRBJ1-4; D gene ambiguous. The germline V gene has CDR1 MNHEY and CDR2 SVGAGI. V was cut by 2 bases and J by 5 bases, with 9 bases left in between. The CDR3 length is 14 residues. The CDR3 here is CASSYVGSNEKLFF. The CDR3 bases are TGTGCCAGCAGTTACGTGGGGAGCAATGAAAAACTGTTTTTT.

V is TRBV27 and J is TRBJ2-2; 7 nucleotides line up with TRBD1. Germline V gene lookup returns CDR1 MNHEY and CDR2 SMNVEV (reference sequence). V trimming: 3 bases; J trimming: 2 bases; junction bases outside the gene matches: 3. There are 15 residues in the CDR3. In nucleotides, the CDR3 is TGTGCCAGCAGTTTTGGGACAGCCAACACCGGGGAGCTGTTTTTT. It encodes CASSFGTANTGELFF.

This clonotype was seen at least ten times. This chain uses TRBV28 with TRBJ1-1; 7 bases are a match to TRBD1. Germline V CDR1 and CDR2: MDHEN, SYDVKM. Trimming at V came to 6 bases and at J to 1 base, leaving 17 bases not matched to a gene. The CDR3 is 18 amino acids. The CDR3 sequence: CASSPRLGSGQTNTEAFF. DNA of the CDR3: TGTGCCAGCAGCCCTCGGTTAGGGTCGGGACAGACGAACACTGAAGCTTTCTTT.

The chain combines TRBV7-2 with TRBJ2-7, with 8 bases matching TRBD2. Germline CDR1 SGHTA, CDR2 FQGNSA. V was pared by 0 bases and J by 2 bases, with 0 bases of the junction left unmatched. This CDR3 region has 14 residues. The CDR3 DNA reads as TGTGCCAGCAGCTTAGCTAGCGGGACCTACGAGCAGTACTTC. This sequence encodes CASSLASGTYEQYF. The entire variable domain, with the rest obtained from reference TRBV7-2 and TRBJ2-7, is as follows: GAGVSQSPSNKVTEKGKDVELRCDPISGHTALYWYRQSLGQGLEFLIYFQGNSAPDKSGLPSDRFSAERTGGSVSTLTIQRTQQEDSAVYLCASSLASGTYEQYFGPGTRLTVT.

This clonotype was seen a handful of times. The chain recombines TRBV25-1 with TRBJ1-6; TRBD1 matches at 10 bases. CDR1 is MGHDK, CDR2 SYGVNS, per germline. J lost 7 bases, V lost 1 base, and 7 bases had no gene match. The CDR3 has 17 residues. CDR3 nucleotide sequence: TGTGCCAGCAGTGAATGGGGACAGGGGCCGGAGAATTCACCCCTCCACTTT. Translating it yields CASSEWGQGPENSPLHF.

At least ten counts were recorded for this clonotype. The V gene is TRBV29-1, the J gene TRBJ2-7; D tentatively fits TRBD1 or TRBD2 (5 bases each). Trimming stripped 2 bases from V and 6 bases from J, with 14 bases between. Germline CDR1 reads SQVTM; CDR2 reads ANQGSEA. The CDR3 is 13 amino acids. The CDR3 DNA sequence: TGCAGCGTTGAAATATCATGGGGGAGCGAGCAGTACTTC. Protein product: CSVEISWGSEQYF.

This clonotype was detected ten times or more. The chain employs TRBV20-1 and TRBJ1-1; D call uncertain. The CDR3 consists of 14 residues. V dropped 2 bases and J dropped 9 bases, with 19 bases sitting between them. CDR1 and CDR2 from the germline V gene are DFQATT and SNEGSKA (reference sequence). The DNA for the CDR3 is TGCAGTGCTAGAAACACCCGTCCCCCAAACCAAGCTTTCTTT. As protein: CSARNTRPPNQAFF.

This clonotype was found a few times. The chain combines TRBV7-9 with TRBJ2-2; 7 positions match TRBD1. The CDR3 has 15 amino acids. Germline V gene lookup returns CDR1 SEHNR and CDR2 FQNEAQ (reference sequence). J was trimmed by 2 bases and V by 5 bases; bases with no gene match: 5. The CDR3 region is CASSPDRANTGELFF. The CDR3 DNA follows: TGTGCCAGCAGCCCCGACAGGGCTAACACCGGGGAGCTGTTTTTT.

This clonotype was seen at least ten times. The rearrangement uses TRBV18 and TRBJ2-1, with D possibly matching TRBD1 (6 bases). Looked up from germline, CDR1 is KGHSH and CDR2 is LQKENI. Trimming took off 3 bases at V and 7 bases at J, with 19 bases between the two ends. The CDR3 has 16 residues. The CDR3 DNA sequence: TGTGCCAGCTCACCCTATGGCAGGGGAGTTGGGAATGAGCAGTTCTTC. As protein: CASSPYGRGVGNEQFF. The full variable domain, with the rest looked up from reference TRBV18 and TRBJ2-1, is NAGVMQNPRHLVRRRGQEARLRCSPMKGHSHVYWYRQLPEEGLKFMVYLQKENIIDESGMPKERFSAEFPKEGPSILRIQQVVRGDSAAYFCASSPYGRGVGNEQFFGPGTRLTVL.

This clonotype occurred many times. The V call is TRBV9, the J call TRBJ2-5, with TRBD1 identical over 8 bases. Germline values: CDR1 SGDLS, CDR2 YYNGEE. The CDR3 is 14 amino acids. V lost 3 bases to trimming and J lost 4 bases; unmatched junction nucleotides: 5. The CDR3 loop reads CASSEGQGTETQYF. Here the CDR3 DNA reads TGTGCCAGCAGCGAAGGACAGGGAACAGAGACCCAGTACTTC.

V and J are TRBV11-2 and TRBJ1-2, with a possible D match to TRBD1 (6 bases). Per germline, CDR1 SGHAT and CDR2 FQNNGV. This CDR3 has 15 amino acids. The V gene lost 0 bases and the J gene lost 8 bases, with 16 bases spanning the gap. The CDR3 protein is CASSLEQGPSRGYTF. The CDR3 bases are TGTGCCAGCAGCTTAGAACAGGGCCCTTCTCGGGGCTACACCTTC.

There are a few counts of this clonotype. The chain combines TRBV7-2 with TRBJ2-7; no clear D gene. The CDR3 extends over 15 amino acids. Trimming cost V 3 bases and J 4 bases, with 16 bases left between them. The germline CDR1 and CDR2 sequences are SGHTA and FQGNSA. This CDR3 is CASSFLSDGSYEQYF. The CDR3 coding sequence is TGTGCCAGCAGCTTTCTGTCAGATGGATCGTACGAGCAGTACTTC.

Here the CDR3 reads CASSYSLGASGNQETQYF. CDR3 sequence (DNA): TGTGCCAGCAGCTACAGCCTAGGGGCTAGCGGCAACCAAGAGACCCAGTACTTC. The gene calls are TRBV6-2 or TRBV6-3 and TRBJ2-5; TRBD2 aligns across 7 bases. The CDR3 spans 18 residues. In germline, CDR1 is MNHEY, CDR2 SVGEGT. With 6 bases clipped from V and 0 bases from J, the junction kept 16 bases outside the gene matches.

This clonotype was counted only a few times. The rearrangement uses TRBV20-1 and TRBJ2-7, with 8 bases that match TRBD1. The junction had 13 bases not matched to a gene; V was cut back by 5 bases and J by 1 base. Germline V lookup: CDR1 DFQATT, CDR2 SNEGSKA (reference sequence). CDR3 length: 16 amino acids. As DNA, the CDR3 is TGCAGTGCTCATATTCAGGGGGCCGTCTTATCCTACGAGCAGTACTTC. It translates to CSAHIQGAVLSYEQYF.

The chain is built from TRBV5-1 and TRBJ2-1; 11 bases are shared with TRBD1. The CDR3 has 16 amino acids. Losses at the gene ends were 1 base for V and 6 bases for J; bases not matched to a gene: 6. Germline lookup yields CDR1 SGHRS and CDR2 YFSETQ. The DNA for the CDR3 is TGCGCCAGCAGCTTGAATGGACAGGGGGCCGGCAATGAGCAGTTCTTC. This codes for CASSLNGQGAGNEQFF.

This clonotype was counted many times. V usage is TRBV20-1 and J usage is TRBJ2-7; no reliable D call. From germline, CDR1 is DFQATT and CDR2 SNEGSKA (reference sequence). Trimming cost V 6 bases and J 3 bases, with 9 bases left between them. The CDR3 sequence is 11 residues long. The CDR3 protein is CSAPRNYEQYF. In nucleotides, the CDR3 is TGCAGTGCGCCTCGGAACTACGAGCAGTACTTC.

This clonotype was seen repeatedly, ten times or more. V is TRBV1 and J is TRBJ2-1; the DNA was not used to check the table's D call, TRBD2. TRBV1 counts as a pseudogene. The CDR3 spans 18 residues. CDR3 sequence reads: CTSSPQSTSGRPGDEQFF. Here the CDR3 DNA reads TGCACCAGCAGCCCTCAATCGACTAGCGGGAGGCCAGGGGATGAGCAGTTCTTC.

This clonotype was observed at least ten times. The CDR3 here is CASSLEGTALYEQYF. The CDR3 nucleotides read TGCGCCAGCAGCTTGGAAGGGACAGCTCTCTACGAGCAGTACTTC. The V call is TRBV5-1, the J call TRBJ2-7; TRBD1 agrees at 7 bases. V was clipped by 0 bases and J by 3 bases; unmatched bases: 6. Germline loops: CDR1 SGHRS, CDR2 YFSETQ. The CDR3 length is 15 residues.

This clonotype was seen only a few times. V gene TRBV28 combines with J gene TRBJ1-5; D uncertain. V shed 6 bases and J shed 7 bases, with 16 bases lying between them. CDR1 is MDHEN and CDR2 is SYDVKM in the germline V gene. The CDR3 covers 14 residues. In DNA, the CDR3 is TGTGCCAGCAGCCCATCATCGGGTGGGCAGCCCCAGCATTTT. Translated: CASSPSSGGQPQHF.

This clonotype was recorded once. In nucleotides, the CDR3 is TGTGCCAGCAGTTTTGAGGGACTAGTCACCGGGGAGCTGTTTTTT. This sequence encodes CASSFEGLVTGELFF. The J gene is TRBJ2-2, the V gene TRBV28, with TRBD2 identical over 8 bases. The CDR3 length is 15 residues. Germline V gene lookup returns CDR1 MDHEN and CDR2 SYDVKM. The V gene end was trimmed by 3 bases and the J gene end by 4 bases; junction bases not matched to a gene: 4.

The chain combines TRBV7-2 with TRBJ1-5, with 8 bases lining up with TRBD1. The CDR3 is made up of 16 amino acids. Germline V CDR1 and CDR2: SGHTA, FQGNSA. J was trimmed by 0 bases and V by 5 bases; bases with no gene match: 6. CDR3 in amino acids: CASSPGQGYSNQPQHF. The DNA of the CDR3 is TGTGCCAGCAGCCCAGGACAGGGATATAGCAATCAGCCCCAGCATTTT. Looking up the rest from reference TRBV7-2 and TRBJ1-5 gives the full variable domain: GAGVSQSPSNKVTEKGKDVELRCDPISGHTALYWYRQSLGQGLEFLIYFQGNSAPDKSGLPSDRFSAERTGGSVSTLTIQRTQQEDSAVYLCASSPGQGYSNQPQHFGDGTRLSIL.

This clonotype has a handful of counts. The chain combines TRBV4-2 with TRBJ1-2; D is possibly TRBD1 (5 bases). The germline V and J ends were trimmed by 0 bases and 3 bases, with 11 bases remaining between them. Germline CDR1 LGHNA, CDR2 YNFKEQ. There are 15 residues in the CDR3. DNA for the CDR3: TGTGCCAGCAGCCAAGATCGGTTAGGGGACTATGGCTACACCTTC. It yields the protein CASSQDRLGDYGYTF.

This clonotype was counted many times. The chain carries TRBV6-2 or TRBV6-3 and TRBJ1-5; D might be TRBD1 (6 bases). The length of the CDR3 is 18 residues. V lost 4 bases and J 4 bases, leaving 23 bases between the germline ends. Germline V CDR1 and CDR2: MNHEY, SVGEGT. Here the CDR3 reads CASSSPSRAGVGNQPQHF. In nucleotides, the CDR3 is TGTGCCAGCAGTTCTCCCTCCCGTGCAGGGGTTGGGAATCAGCCCCAGCATTTT.

A few counts support this clonotype. The rearrangement links TRBV6-2 or TRBV6-3 to TRBJ2-7; D uncertain. This CDR3 spans 11 amino acids. Germline V CDR1 and CDR2: MNHEY, SVGEGT. Trimming cost V 8 bases and J 6 bases, with 11 bases left between them. The CDR3 DNA reads TGTGCCAGCTGGAACAACTTCGAGCAGTACTTC. As protein: CASWNNFEQYF.